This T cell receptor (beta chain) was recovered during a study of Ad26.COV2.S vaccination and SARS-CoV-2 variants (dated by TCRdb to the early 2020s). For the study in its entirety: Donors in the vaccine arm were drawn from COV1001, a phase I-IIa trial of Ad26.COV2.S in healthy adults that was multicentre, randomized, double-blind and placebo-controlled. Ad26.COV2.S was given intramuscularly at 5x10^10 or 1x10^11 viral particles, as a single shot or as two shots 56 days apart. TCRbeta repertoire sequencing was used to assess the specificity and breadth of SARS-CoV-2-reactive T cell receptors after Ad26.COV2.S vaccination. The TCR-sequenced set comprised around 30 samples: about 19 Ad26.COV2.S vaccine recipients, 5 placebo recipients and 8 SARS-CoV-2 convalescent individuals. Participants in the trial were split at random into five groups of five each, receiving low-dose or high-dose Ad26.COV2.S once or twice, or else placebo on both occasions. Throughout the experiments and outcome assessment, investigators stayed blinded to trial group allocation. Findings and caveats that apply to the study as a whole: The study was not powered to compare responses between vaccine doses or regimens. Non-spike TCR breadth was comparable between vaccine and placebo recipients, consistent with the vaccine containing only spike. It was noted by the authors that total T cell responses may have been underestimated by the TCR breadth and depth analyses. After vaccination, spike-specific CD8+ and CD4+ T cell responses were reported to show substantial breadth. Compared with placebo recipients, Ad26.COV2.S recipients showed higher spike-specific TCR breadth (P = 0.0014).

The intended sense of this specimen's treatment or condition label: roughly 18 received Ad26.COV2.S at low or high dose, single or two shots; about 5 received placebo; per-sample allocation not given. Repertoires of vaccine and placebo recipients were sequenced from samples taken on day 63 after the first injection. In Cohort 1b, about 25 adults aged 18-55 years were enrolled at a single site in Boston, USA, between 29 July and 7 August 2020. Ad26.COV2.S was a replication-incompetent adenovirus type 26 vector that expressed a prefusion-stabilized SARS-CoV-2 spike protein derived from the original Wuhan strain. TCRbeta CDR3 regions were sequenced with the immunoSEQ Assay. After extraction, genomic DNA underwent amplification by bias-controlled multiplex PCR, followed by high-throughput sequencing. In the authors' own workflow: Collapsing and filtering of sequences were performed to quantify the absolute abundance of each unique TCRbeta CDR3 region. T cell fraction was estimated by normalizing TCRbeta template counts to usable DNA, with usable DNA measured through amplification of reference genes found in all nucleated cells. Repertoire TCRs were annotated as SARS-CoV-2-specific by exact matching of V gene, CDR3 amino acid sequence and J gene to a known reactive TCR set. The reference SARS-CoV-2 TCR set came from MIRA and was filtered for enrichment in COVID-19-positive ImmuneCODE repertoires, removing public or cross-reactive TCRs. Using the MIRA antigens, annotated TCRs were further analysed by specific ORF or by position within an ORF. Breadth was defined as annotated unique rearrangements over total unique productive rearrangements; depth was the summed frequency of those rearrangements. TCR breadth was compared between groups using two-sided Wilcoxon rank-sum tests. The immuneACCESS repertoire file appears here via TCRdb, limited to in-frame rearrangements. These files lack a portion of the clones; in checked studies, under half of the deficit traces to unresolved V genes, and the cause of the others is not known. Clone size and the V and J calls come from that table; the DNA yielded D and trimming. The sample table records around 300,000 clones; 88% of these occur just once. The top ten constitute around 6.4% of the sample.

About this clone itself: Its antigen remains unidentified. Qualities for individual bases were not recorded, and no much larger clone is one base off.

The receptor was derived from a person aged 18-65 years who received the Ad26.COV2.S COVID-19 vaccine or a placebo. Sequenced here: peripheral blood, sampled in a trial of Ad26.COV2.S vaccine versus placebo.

The CDR3 here reads CASSQTGFGGELFF. The nucleotide sequence is TGTGCCAGCAGCCAGACAGGGTTCGGCGGGGAGCTGTTTTTT. This chain joins TRBV6-2 or TRBV6-3 to TRBJ2-2, with TRBD1 matching 7 junction bases. The germline V gene specifies MNHEY as CDR1 and SVGEGT as CDR2. Trimming accounts for 6 bases at V and 7 bases at J, while the number of junction bases matched to no gene is 8. The CDR3 measures 14 amino acids from cysteine to phenylalanine. CDR3 DNA is the only sequence kept; it has 42 bases, read in frame from the first base.